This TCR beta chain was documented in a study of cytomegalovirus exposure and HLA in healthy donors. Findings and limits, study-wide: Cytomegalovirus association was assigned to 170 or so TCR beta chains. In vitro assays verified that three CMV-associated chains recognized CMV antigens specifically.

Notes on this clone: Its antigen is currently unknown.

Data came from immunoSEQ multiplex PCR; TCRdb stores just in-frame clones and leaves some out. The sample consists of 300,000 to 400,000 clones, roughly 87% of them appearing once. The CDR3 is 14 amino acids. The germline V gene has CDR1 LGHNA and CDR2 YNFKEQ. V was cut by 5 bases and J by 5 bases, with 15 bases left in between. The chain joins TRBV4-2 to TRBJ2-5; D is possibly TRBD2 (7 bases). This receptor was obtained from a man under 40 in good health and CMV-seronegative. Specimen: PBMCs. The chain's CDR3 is CASSKEGGGETQYF. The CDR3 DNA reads TGTGCCAGCAGCAAGGAGGGGGGAGGGGAGACCCAGTACTTC.